The T cell receptor (beta chain) under discussion was sequenced for a study of CD4 T cells in relation to SARS-CoV-2 and coronaviruses. Whole-study context: The restricting HLA molecule for shared crossreactive spike epitopes was mapped.

With regard to this clone: The antigen is undetermined.

Per germline, CDR1 KGHSH and CDR2 LQKENI. This CDR3 region has 14 residues. V lost 1 base and J lost 5, with 9 bases in between. Naive and memory CD4+ T cell DNA was deep-sequenced without culture. Libraries were prepared by immunoSEQ multiplex PCR; TCRdb keeps only in-frame clonotypes and omits some of them. The sample holds about 68,000 clones, 80% to 95% seen once. Unexposed donor CD4+ T cells date from about 2011-2018, before the COVID-19 pandemic. Study-level findings and limits: Pre-pandemic and post-infection samples never came from the same donor. This crossreactivity analysis covered spike protein alone, no other viral proteins.

The sequenced material came from naive CD4+ T cells from PBMCs. Specified subset: naive CD4+ T cells isolated by negative enrichment. The rearrangement uses TRBV18 and TRBJ2-1; D uncertain. This TCR was sampled from a human donor in good health. CDR3 coding DNA: TGTGCCAGCTCACCACAGGTACTACACAATGAGCAGTTCTTC. This translates into CASSPQVLHNEQFF. Looking up the rest from reference TRBV18 and TRBJ2-1 gives the full variable domain: NAGVMQNPRHLVRRRGQEARLRCSPMKGHSHVYWYRQLPEEGLKFMVYLQKENIIDESGMPKERFSAEFPKEGPSILRIQQVVRGDSAAYFCASSPQVLHNEQFFGPGTRLTVL.